A selection of T cell receptor beta chains follows, all from one sample in a study of blood T cell repertoires in COVID-19. Sequencing was performed with immunoSEQ multiplex PCR; in TCRdb, only in-frame clones are kept and a portion is missing. The data show roughly 250,000 clones, 85% to 90% seen once. Sequences were obtained from PBMCs or T cells enriched from blood (not recorded which). These receptors came from a woman aged 50 to 65 who had recovered from COVID-19. CDR3s include the opening cysteine and the closing phenylalanine or tryptophan. A D gene is named only where the DNA matches it firmly. Size is stated for part of the rows, as once, few or many counts, or as a class when the clone is expanded.

>TRBJ1-1|-|TRBV14|-
TGTGCCAGCAGCCCGGGGGGGGTGGCTGAAGCTTTCTTT
CASSPGGVAEAFF
>TRBJ2-7|-|TRBV6-2/TRBV6-3|-
TGTGCCAGCAGTTACTCGCCTAGGTACGAGCAGTACTTC
CASSYSPRYEQYF
>TRBJ1-2|-|TRBV6-5|TRBD1
TGTGCCAGCAGTTCACAACGCAGGGGGGATGGTGGCTACACCTTC
CASSSQRRGDGGYTF
>TRBJ2-2|-|TRBV27|-
TGTGCCAGCAGCTTCTCAACCGGGACACAAGACACCGGGGAGCTGTTTTTT
CASSFSTGTQDTGELFF
>TRBJ2-2|-|TRBV28|TRBD2
TGTGCCAGCAGCCATTACTGGACTAGTGGGCTCGGGGAGCTGTTTTTT
CASSHYWTSGLGELFF
>TRBJ1-1|-|TRBV19|-
TGTGCCAGTAGTATACAGGTTATGAACACTGAAGCTTTCTTT
CASSIQVMNTEAFF
>TRBJ2-3|-|TRBV5-5|TRBD2
TGTGCCAGCAGCAGAACTAGCGGGAGACTAGGAGATACGCAGTATTTT
CASSRTSGRLGDTQYF
>TRBJ2-5|few|TRBV7-9|TRBD1
TGTGCCAGCAGCTATGGACCGGGACAGGGATTGGATTCGGAGACCCAGTACTTC
CASSYGPGQGLDSETQYF
>TRBJ1-1|-|TRBV12-3/TRBV12-4|-
TGTGCCAGCAGTTTGCGAGGAAACACTGAAGCTTTCTTT
CASSLRGNTEAFF
>TRBJ1-4|-|TRBV28|-
TGTGCCAGCAGTTTCGGGGATGCTAATGAAAAACTGTTTTTT
CASSFGDANEKLFF
>TRBJ1-1|-|TRBV6-5|-
TGTGCCAGCCGCTATGGGGGGGCGAGTGAAGCTTTCTTT
CASRYGGASEAFF